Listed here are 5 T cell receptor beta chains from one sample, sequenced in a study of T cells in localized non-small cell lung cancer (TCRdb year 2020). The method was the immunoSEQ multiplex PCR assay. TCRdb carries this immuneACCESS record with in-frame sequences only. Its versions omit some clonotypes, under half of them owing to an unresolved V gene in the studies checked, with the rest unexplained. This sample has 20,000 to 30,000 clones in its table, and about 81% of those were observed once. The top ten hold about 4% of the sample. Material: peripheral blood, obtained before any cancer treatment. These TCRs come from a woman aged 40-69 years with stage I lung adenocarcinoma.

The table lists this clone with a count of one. CDR3 in DNA: TGCGCCAGCAGCCCAGTGTACTCCTACGAGCAGTACTTC. It specifies CASSPVYSYEQYF. The chain combines TRBV5-1 with TRBJ2-7; no reliable D call. The CDR3 consists of 13 residues. Germline V gene sequence: CDR1 SGHRS, CDR2 YFSETQ. V dropped 4 bases and J dropped 0 bases, with 8 bases sitting between them.

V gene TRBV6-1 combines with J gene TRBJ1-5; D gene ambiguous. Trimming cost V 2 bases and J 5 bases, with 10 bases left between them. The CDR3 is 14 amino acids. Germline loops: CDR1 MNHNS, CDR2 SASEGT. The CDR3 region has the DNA TGTGCCAGCAGTGAAAGTATGAACTATCAGCCCCAGCATTTT. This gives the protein CASSESMNYQPQHF.

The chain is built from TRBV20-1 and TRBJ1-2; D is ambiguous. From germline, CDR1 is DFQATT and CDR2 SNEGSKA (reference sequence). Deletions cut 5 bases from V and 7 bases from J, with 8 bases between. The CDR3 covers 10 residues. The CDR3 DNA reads TGCAGTGCTCCGGACTTTGGCTACACCTTC. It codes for CSAPDFGYTF.

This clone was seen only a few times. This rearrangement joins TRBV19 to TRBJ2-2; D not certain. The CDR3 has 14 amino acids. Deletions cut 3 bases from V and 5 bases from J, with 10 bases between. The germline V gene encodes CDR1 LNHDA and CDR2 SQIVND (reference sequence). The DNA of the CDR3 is TGTGCCAGTAGTATGGAACTGCTAACCGGGGAGCTGTTTTTT. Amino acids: CASSMELLTGELFF. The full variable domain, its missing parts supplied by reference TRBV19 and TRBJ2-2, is DGGITQSPKYLFRKEGQNVTLSCEQNLNHDAMYWYRQDPGQGLRLIYYSQIVNDFQKGDIAEGYSVSREKKESFPLTVTSAQKNPTAFYLCASSMELLTGELFFGEGSRLTVL.

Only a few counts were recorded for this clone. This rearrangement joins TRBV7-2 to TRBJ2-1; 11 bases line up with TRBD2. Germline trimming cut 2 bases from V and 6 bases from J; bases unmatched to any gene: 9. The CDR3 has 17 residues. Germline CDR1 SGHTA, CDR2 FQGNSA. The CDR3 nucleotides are TGTGCCAGCAGCTTATCTACTCTAGCGGGGGGTATCAATGAGCAGTTCTTC. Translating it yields CASSLSTLAGGINEQFF.